The 13 T cell receptor beta chains given below trace back to one sample, sequenced in a study of blood T cell repertoires in COVID-19. Sequencing used immunoSEQ multiplex PCR; TCRdb keeps in-frame clones, though not all of them. There are roughly 380,000 clones in the sample; roughly 87% occur only once, and approximately 3% lies in the top ten. The material sequenced was PBMCs or T cells enriched from blood (not recorded which). These receptors all come from a woman in her thirties who had recovered from COVID-19.

This clone was counted between two and nine times. This rearrangement joins TRBV5-1 to TRBJ2-2; the D gene is possibly TRBD2 (6 bases). The CDR3 runs 16 residues. Trimming pared 4 bases from V and 1 base from J, leaving 14 bases between. CDR1 is SGHRS and CDR2 is YFSETQ in the germline V gene. CDR3 sequence reads: CASSRASSVNTGELFF. The CDR3 region has the DNA TGCGCCAGCAGCCGCGCGTCTAGCGTGAACACCGGGGAGCTGTTTTTT.

The chain combines TRBV5-4 with TRBJ2-2; D is possibly TRBD2 (5 bases). This CDR3 spans 15 amino acids. Germline CDR1 and CDR2: SGHNT and YYREEE (reference sequence). The V and J ends lost 1 base and 6 bases respectively, with 13 bases between them. DNA of the CDR3: TGTGCCAGCAGCTTGTACGGACCCGGGGCCGGGGAGCTGTTTTTT. Its translation is CASSLYGPGAGELFF.

This clone was recorded once. The rearrangement uses TRBV25-1 and TRBJ2-1, with 8 bases aligning to TRBD2. The CDR3 is made up of 14 amino acids. Per germline, CDR1 MGHDK and CDR2 SYGVNS. The V gene end was trimmed by 5 bases and the J gene end by 8 bases; junction bases not matched to a gene: 8. The CDR3 reads CASSIAGSVDEQFF. In DNA, the CDR3 is TGTGCCAGCAGTATAGCGGGGTCCGTCGATGAGCAGTTCTTC.

This chain connects TRBV2 to TRBJ1-1, with a possible D match to TRBD1 (5 bases). Germline lookup yields CDR1 SNHLY and CDR2 FYNNEI. The CDR3 spans 14 residues. V lost 0 bases and J 4 bases, leaving 9 bases between the germline ends. The DNA of the CDR3 is TGTGCCAGCAGTGAAGCGGGGGGGGGCACTGAAGCTTTCTTT. Translated, it gives CASSEAGGGTEAFF.

The rearrangement links TRBV3-1 (or the pseudogene TRBV3-2) to TRBJ1-3, with a possible D match to TRBD1 (6 bases). The V gene lost 1 base and the J gene lost 2 bases, with 12 bases spanning the gap. The CDR3 spans 16 residues. Germline CDR1 LGHDT, CDR2 YNNKEL (reference sequence). The CDR3 is CASSQGTAEPGNTIYF. CDR3 in DNA: TGTGCCAGCAGCCAAGGGACAGCTGAACCTGGAAACACCATATATTTT.

The V and J genes are TRBV10-1 and TRBJ2-7, with TRBD1 matching 8 bases. Germline lookup yields CDR1 WNHNN and CDR2 SYGVQD (reference sequence). The CDR3 runs 15 residues. J lost 5 bases, V lost 0 bases, and 6 bases had no gene match. The CDR3 protein is CASSESGTGSDEQYF. CDR3 bases: TGCGCCAGCAGTGAGTCGGGGACAGGTTCTGACGAGCAGTACTTC.

This chain joins TRBV7-9 and TRBJ1-1; D is uncertain. Trimming left V 2 bases short and J 3 bases short, with 13 bases between. The CDR3 has 15 amino acids. Germline CDR1 SEHNR, CDR2 FQNEAQ (reference sequence). The CDR3 DNA reads TGTGCCAGCAGCTTATCACGGGTTCGGGACACTGAAGCTTTCTTT. This translates into CASSLSRVRDTEAFF.

The chain recombines TRBV9 with TRBJ2-5, with D hard to call. The germline CDR1 and CDR2 sequences are SGDLS and YYNGEE. This CDR3 spans 15 amino acids. V gave up 4 bases and J gave up 2 bases, with 15 bases separating them. CDR3 coding DNA: TGTGCCAGCAGCCCTCACTTCGCGGTTCAAGAGACCCAGTACTTC. This codes for CASSPHFAVQETQYF.

The J gene is TRBJ1-2, the V gene TRBV5-8; a possible D gene is TRBD1 (6 bases). The CDR3 length is 15 residues. CDR1 and CDR2 from the germline V gene are SGHTS and YDEGEE. Trimming pared 4 bases from V and 3 bases from J, leaving 16 bases between. The CDR3 loop reads CASSTWTRGDYGYTF. The CDR3 DNA is TGTGCCAGCAGCACATGGACCAGGGGTGACTATGGCTACACCTTC.

V and J are TRBV4-2 and TRBJ1-5; D gene unclear. V was pared by 0 bases and J by 1 base, with 7 bases between. The CDR3 consists of 15 residues. The germline V gene encodes CDR1 LGHNA and CDR2 YNFKEQ. The CDR3 here is CASSQDWLSNQPQHF. CDR3 bases: TGTGCCAGCAGCCAAGATTGGCTGAGCAATCAGCCCCAGCATTTT.

V usage is TRBV7-9 and J usage is TRBJ1-1; 8 nucleotides match TRBD1. CDR1 is SEHNR and CDR2 is FQNEAQ in the germline V gene (reference sequence). J lost 1 base, V lost 4 bases, and 5 bases had no gene match. The CDR3 has 15 amino acids. The DNA for the CDR3 is TGTGCCAGCAGCTCGTTGGGACAGGCGAACACTGAAGCTTTCTTT. Encoded protein: CASSSLGQANTEAFF.

The chain recombines TRBV9 with TRBJ2-3; D is possibly TRBD2 (6 bases). There are 18 residues in the CDR3. With 3 bases removed from V and 5 bases from J, the gap between germline ends came to 25 bases. Germline V gene sequence: CDR1 SGDLS, CDR2 YYNGEE. CDR3 coding DNA: TGTGCCAGCAGCGCCACGGGACTCCTATCGAACACACGAGATACGCAGTATTTT. Translation: CASSATGLLSNTRDTQYF.

The genes are TRBV18 and TRBJ2-1; 10 bases line up with TRBD2. The CDR3 consists of 14 residues. With 5 bases clipped from V and 5 bases from J, the junction kept 3 bases outside the gene matches. Germline CDR1 reads KGHSH; CDR2 reads LQKENI. The CDR3 region is CASSIAGGNNEQFF. DNA for the CDR3: TGTGCCAGCTCAATAGCGGGGGGTAACAATGAGCAGTTCTTC.